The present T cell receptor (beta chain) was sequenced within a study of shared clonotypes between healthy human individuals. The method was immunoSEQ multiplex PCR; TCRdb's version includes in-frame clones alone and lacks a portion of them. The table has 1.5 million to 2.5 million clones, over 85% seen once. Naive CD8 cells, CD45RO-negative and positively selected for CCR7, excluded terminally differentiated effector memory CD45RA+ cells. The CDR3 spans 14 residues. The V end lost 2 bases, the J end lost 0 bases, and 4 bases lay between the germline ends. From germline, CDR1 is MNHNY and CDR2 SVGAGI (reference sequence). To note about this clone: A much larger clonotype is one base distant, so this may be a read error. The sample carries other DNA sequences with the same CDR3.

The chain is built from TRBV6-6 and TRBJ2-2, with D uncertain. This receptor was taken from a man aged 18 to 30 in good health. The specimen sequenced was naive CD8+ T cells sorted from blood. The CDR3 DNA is TGTGCCAGCAGTTACGGGGCGAACACCGGGGAGCTGTTTTTT. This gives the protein CASSYGANTGELFF.